The 24 T cell receptor beta chains presented below share a single source sample, sequenced in a study of blood T cell repertoires in COVID-19. The repertoire was sequenced with immunoSEQ multiplex PCR; TCRdb's copy has only in-frame clones and lacks some. The top ten hold around 3% of the sample, which has about 360,000 clones, 83% seen once. The sample taken for sequencing was peripheral blood. The receptor source for this set is a man younger than 45 with active or convalescent COVID-19.

This clone was detected once. The chain links TRBV19 to TRBJ1-5, with D perhaps matching TRBD1 (5 bases). The CDR3 length is 16 residues. Deletions cut 7 bases from V and 2 bases from J, with 18 bases between. Germline loops: CDR1 LNHDA, CDR2 SQIVND (reference sequence). The CDR3 sequence: CASTLGGVRGNQPQHF. The CDR3 nucleotides read TGTGCCAGTACCCTGGGGGGAGTCAGGGGCAATCAGCCCCAGCATTTT.

The rearrangement uses TRBV24-1 and TRBJ2-6; no clear D gene. The CDR3 is made up of 15 amino acids. The V end was cut by 3 bases, the J end by 0 bases, with 5 bases between. CDR1 is KGHDR, CDR2 SFDVKD, per germline. The CDR3 protein is CATSDTASGANVLTF. The CDR3 DNA is TGTGCCACCAGTGATACAGCCTCTGGGGCCAACGTCCTGACTTTC.

The chain has TRBV5-1 and TRBJ2-7, with D tentatively TRBD2 (5 bases). The V end was cut by 4 bases, the J end by 0 bases, with 14 bases between. This CDR3 has 15 residues. In germline, CDR1 is SGHRS, CDR2 YFSETQ. CDR3: CASSPRAGDSYEQYF. In DNA, the CDR3 is TGCGCCAGCAGCCCGAGGGCCGGGGACTCCTACGAGCAGTACTTC.

The chain carries TRBV7-9 and TRBJ2-1, with 10 nucleotides matching TRBD2. The CDR3 totals 14 residues. Germline trimming cut 3 bases from V and 8 bases from J; bases unmatched to any gene: 4. Per the germline V gene, CDR1 is SEHNR and CDR2 is FQNEAQ (reference sequence). The CDR3 region has the DNA TGTGCCAGCAGCTTGGGGCTAGCGGGGGATGAGCAGTTCTTC. This sequence encodes CASSLGLAGDEQFF.

This chain connects TRBV10-3 to TRBJ1-2, with no clear D. Trimming left V 10 bases short and J 0 bases short, with 12 bases between. The CDR3 length is 13 residues. Germline V lookup: CDR1 ENHRY, CDR2 SYGVKD. This CDR3 is CATSAPSNYGYTF. In DNA form, the CDR3 reads TGTGCCACCTCCGCGCCCTCTAACTATGGCTACACCTTC.

The chain joins TRBV28 to TRBJ2-1, with D hard to call. The V and J ends lost 4 bases and 0 bases respectively, with 13 bases between them. This CDR3 contains 16 residues. Germline V CDR1 and CDR2: MDHEN, SYDVKM. The CDR3 DNA follows: TGTGCCAGCAGTTCAGAGACTGTGAGCTCCTACAATGAGCAGTTCTTC. Translating it yields CASSSETVSSYNEQFF.

The gene calls are TRBV9 and TRBJ2-7, with D perhaps matching TRBD2 (5 bases). The CDR3 runs to 16 residues. The V gene's germline CDR1 is SGDLS and CDR2 YYNGEE. Trimming left V 4 bases short and J 4 bases short, with 21 bases between. The CDR3 sequence is CASSSTPGTNLYEQYF. CDR3 sequence (DNA): TGTGCCAGCAGCTCTACTCCGGGAACCAACCTTTACGAGCAGTACTTC. Supplemented by reference TRBV9 and TRBJ2-7, the full variable domain reads DSGVTQTPKHLITATGQRVTLRCSPRSGDLSVYWYQQSLDQGLQFLIQYYNGEERAKGNILERFSAQQFPDLHSELNLSSLELGDSALYFCASSSTPGTNLYEQYFGPGTRLTVT.

This chain uses TRBV2 with TRBJ1-3; D possibly corresponds to TRBD1 (5 bases). Per the germline V gene, CDR1 is SNHLY and CDR2 is FYNNEI. The germline V and J ends were trimmed by 3 bases and 1 base, with 10 bases remaining between them. CDR3 size: 15 residues. The CDR3 coding sequence is TGTGCCAGCAGTGAGGGGGGGGTTTCTGGAAACACCATATATTTT. This codes for CASSEGGVSGNTIYF.

The chain has TRBV9 and TRBJ1-2; D gene uncertain. Germline CDR1 and CDR2: SGDLS and YYNGEE. V lost 6 bases and J lost 6, with 24 bases in between. The CDR3 runs to 16 residues. The CDR3 loop reads CASTPGSAPVSDGYTF. The CDR3, as DNA: TGTGCCAGCACCCCGGGGTCGGCGCCTGTAAGTGATGGCTACACCTTC.

V usage is TRBV28 and J usage is TRBJ2-1, with 10 nucleotides matching TRBD2. This CDR3 region has 19 residues. Looked up from germline, CDR1 is MDHEN and CDR2 is SYDVKM. Trimming removed 0 bases from V and 1 base from J; junction bases left unmatched: 9. CDR3 sequence: CASSLWRGEREGSYNEQFF. CDR3 sequence (DNA): TGTGCCAGCAGTTTATGGAGAGGAGAGCGGGAGGGGTCCTACAATGAGCAGTTCTTC.

This clone was found a few times. This sequence joins TRBV3-1 (or the pseudogene TRBV3-2) and TRBJ1-3; D gene ambiguous. This CDR3 comprises 15 residues. Trimming pared 1 base from V and 2 bases from J, leaving 9 bases between. CDR1 LGHDT and CDR2 YNNKEL come from the germline V gene (reference sequence). The CDR3 here is CASSQGTGAGNTIYF. For the CDR3, the DNA is TGTGCCAGCAGCCAAGGAACGGGAGCTGGAAACACCATATATTTT.

CDR3 sequence: CASSLDGLAENTDTQYF. In DNA form, the CDR3 reads TGTGCCAGCAGCTTAGACGGACTAGCGGAGAACACAGATACGCAGTATTTT. The gene calls are TRBV11-2 and TRBJ2-3; TRBD2 aligns across 10 bases. The CDR3 extends over 17 amino acids. Germline trimming cut 0 bases from V and 2 bases from J; bases unmatched to any gene: 5. From germline, CDR1 is SGHAT and CDR2 FQNNGV.

V gene TRBV7-3 combines with J gene TRBJ2-2; 7 positions match TRBD2. The CDR3 has 18 amino acids. Germline CDR1 reads SGHTA; CDR2 reads FQGTGA. V gave up 0 bases and J gave up 1 base; unmatched junction bases: 8. The CDR3: CASSLTGRSGKNTGELFF. The DNA of the CDR3 is TGTGCCAGCAGCTTAACGGGTCGAAGCGGGAAGAACACCGGGGAGCTGTTTTTT.

This chain joins TRBV9 and TRBJ2-2, with D possibly matching TRBD1 (5 bases). V dropped 1 base and J dropped 1 base, with 5 bases sitting between them. Germline loops: CDR1 SGDLS, CDR2 YYNGEE. The CDR3 totals 14 residues. CDR3 DNA sequence: TGTGCCAGCAGCGTACAGGGGAACACCGGGGAGCTGTTTTTT. Translated, it gives CASSVQGNTGELFF.

This chain links TRBV3-1 (or the pseudogene TRBV3-2) with TRBJ1-1, with D possibly matching TRBD1 (6 bases). The CDR3 is 14 residues long. V gave up 7 bases and J gave up 5 bases, with 17 bases separating them. Germline values: CDR1 LGHDT, CDR2 YNNKEL (reference sequence). CDR3 DNA sequence: TGTGCCAGCACTCTTACAACCCAGGGGACTGAAGCTTTCTTT. It encodes CASTLTTQGTEAFF.

On this clone itself: Distinct nucleotide sequences in the sample also encode this CDR3. The chain uses TRBV28 and TRBJ1-2; TRBD1 agrees at 8 bases. Germline CDR1 and CDR2: MDHEN and SYDVKM. With 2 bases clipped from V and 5 bases from J, the junction kept 1 base outside the gene matches. The CDR3 totals 13 residues. DNA of the CDR3: TGTGCCAGCAGTTTAGACAGGGGTTATGGCTACACCTTC. It encodes CASSLDRGYGYTF.

This chain uses TRBV19 with TRBJ2-5, with TRBD1 as a possible D gene (6 bases). Germline assignment: CDR1 LNHDA and CDR2 SQIVND (reference sequence). V was pared by 9 bases and J by 2 bases, with 10 bases between. The CDR3 covers 12 residues. The CDR3 DNA sequence: TGTGCCAGCCGAGACAGGCAAGAGACCCAGTACTTC. Encoded protein: CASRDRQETQYF.

This chain links TRBV2 with TRBJ1-5; 7 nucleotides line up with TRBD1. CDR3 size: 16 residues. The germline gives CDR1 SNHLY, CDR2 FYNNEI. J gave up 0 bases and V 6 bases, and 8 bases lay outside the gene matches. The CDR3 loop reads CASSLGTVNSNQPQHF. For the CDR3, the DNA is TGTGCCAGCAGCTTAGGGACAGTTAATAGCAATCAGCCCCAGCATTTT. Full variable domain (outside the CDR3, taken from reference TRBV2 and TRBJ1-5): EPEVTQTPSHQVTQMGQEVILRCVPISNHLYFYWYRQILGQKVEFLVSFYNNEISEKSEIFDDQFSVERPDGSNFTLKIRSTKLEDSAMYFCASSLGTVNSNQPQHFGDGTRLSIL.

V usage is TRBV7-2 and J usage is TRBJ1-3; 12 positions match TRBD1. The CDR3 sequence is 17 residues long. Germline assignment: CDR1 SGHTA and CDR2 FQGNSA. Trimming removed 1 base from V and 2 bases from J; junction bases left unmatched: 3. The CDR3 spells CASSLVGQGATGNTIYF. The DNA of the CDR3 is TGTGCCAGCAGCTTAGTGGGACAGGGGGCCACTGGAAACACCATATATTTT.

The chain joins TRBV6-2 or TRBV6-3 to TRBJ2-1; D ambiguous. Germline loops: CDR1 MNHEY, CDR2 SVGEGT. V was pared by 4 bases and J by 4 bases, with 5 bases between. The CDR3 has 12 amino acids. In DNA form, the CDR3 reads TGTGCCAGCAGTTCCGTTTACAATGAGCAGTTCTTC. Its protein product is CASSSVYNEQFF.

The chain uses TRBV7-2 and TRBJ1-5; D is uncertain. Germline values: CDR1 SGHTA, CDR2 FQGNSA. The CDR3 has 16 residues. V gave up 1 base and J gave up 0 bases, with 10 bases separating them. CDR3 sequence reads: CASSLVGGNSNQPQHF. In nucleotides, the CDR3 is TGTGCCAGCAGCTTAGTAGGAGGGAATAGCAATCAGCCCCAGCATTTT.

This chain connects TRBV5-1 to TRBJ2-2, with TRBD2 matching over 8 bases. Germline trimming cut 4 bases from V and 2 bases from J; bases unmatched to any gene: 4. This CDR3 region has 15 residues. The germline CDR1 and CDR2 sequences are SGHRS and YFSETQ. CDR3 amino acids: CASSAGGLNTGELFF. CDR3 nucleotide sequence: TGCGCCAGCAGCGCGGGGGGCCTAAACACCGGGGAGCTGTTTTTT.

This chain joins TRBV30 and TRBJ1-6; 9 bases match TRBD1. Germline V gene sequence: CDR1 GTSNPN, CDR2 SVGIG (reference sequence). This CDR3 has 15 amino acids. V lost 4 bases and J lost 7; bases outside the gene matches: 8. DNA for the CDR3: TGTGCCTGGAATAGGGACAGGGCGGGAAATTCACCCCTCCACTTT. Protein: CAWNRDRAGNSPLHF.

The V call is TRBV6-1, the J call TRBJ2-3; D not certain. The length of the CDR3 is 13 residues. The V gene lost 1 base and the J gene lost 4 bases, with 6 bases spanning the gap. CDR1 is MNHNS, CDR2 SASEGT, per germline. CDR3 in amino acids: CASSEVGADTQYF. The DNA for the CDR3 is TGTGCCAGCAGTGAAGTGGGCGCAGATACGCAGTATTTT.